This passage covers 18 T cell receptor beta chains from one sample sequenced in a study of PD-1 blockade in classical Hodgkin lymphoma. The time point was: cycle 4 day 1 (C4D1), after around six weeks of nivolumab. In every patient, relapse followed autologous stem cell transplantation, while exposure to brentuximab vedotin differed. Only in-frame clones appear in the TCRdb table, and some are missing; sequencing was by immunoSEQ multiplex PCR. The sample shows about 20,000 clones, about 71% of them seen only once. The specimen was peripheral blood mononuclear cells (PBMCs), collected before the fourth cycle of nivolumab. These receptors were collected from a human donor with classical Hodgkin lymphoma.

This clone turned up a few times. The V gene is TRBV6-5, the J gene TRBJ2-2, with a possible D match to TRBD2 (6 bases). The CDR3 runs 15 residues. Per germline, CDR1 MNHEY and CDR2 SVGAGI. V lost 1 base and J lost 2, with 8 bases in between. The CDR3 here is CASSYYGGNTGELFF. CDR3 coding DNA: TGTGCCAGCAGTTACTACGGGGGTAACACCGGGGAGCTGTTTTTT.

DNA of the CDR3: TGTGCCAGCTCACCTAAACTCAAAACAGGGCCGACCTCCTACGAGCAGTACTTC. Protein: CASSPKLKTGPTSYEQYF. The V gene is TRBV18, the J gene TRBJ2-7; TRBD1 might be the D (6 bases). Trimming pared 3 bases from V and 0 bases from J, leaving 21 bases between. This CDR3 has 18 residues. Germline V gives CDR1 KGHSH, CDR2 LQKENI.

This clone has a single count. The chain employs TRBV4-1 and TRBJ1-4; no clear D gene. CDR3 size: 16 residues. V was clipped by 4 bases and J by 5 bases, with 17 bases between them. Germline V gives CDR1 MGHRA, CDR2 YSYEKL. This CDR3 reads CASSPQYLTLNEKLFF. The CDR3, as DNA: TGCGCCAGCAGCCCACAGTACCTTACTTTGAATGAAAAACTGTTTTTT.

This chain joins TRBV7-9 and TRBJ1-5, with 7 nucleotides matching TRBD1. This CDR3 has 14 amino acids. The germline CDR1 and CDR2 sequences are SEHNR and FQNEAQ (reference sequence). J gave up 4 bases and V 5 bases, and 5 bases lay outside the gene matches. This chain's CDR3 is CASSPRDSNQPQHF. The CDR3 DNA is TGTGCCAGCAGCCCCCGGGACAGTAATCAGCCCCAGCATTTT.

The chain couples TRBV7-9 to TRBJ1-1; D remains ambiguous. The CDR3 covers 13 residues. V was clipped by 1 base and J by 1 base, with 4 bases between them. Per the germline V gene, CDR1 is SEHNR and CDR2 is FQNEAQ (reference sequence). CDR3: CASSLGRNTEAFF. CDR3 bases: TGTGCCAGCAGCTTAGGCAGGAACACTGAAGCTTTCTTT.

The DNA of the CDR3 is TGCGCCAGCAGCCATCCGGGACTATTCTACGAGCAGTACTTC. Protein product: CASSHPGLFYEQYF. The V and J genes are TRBV4-1 and TRBJ2-7; 7 positions agree with TRBD2. After removal of 3 bases from V and 3 bases from J, the junction contained 5 bases not matched to a gene. The CDR3 spans 14 residues. The V gene's germline CDR1 is MGHRA and CDR2 YSYEKL.

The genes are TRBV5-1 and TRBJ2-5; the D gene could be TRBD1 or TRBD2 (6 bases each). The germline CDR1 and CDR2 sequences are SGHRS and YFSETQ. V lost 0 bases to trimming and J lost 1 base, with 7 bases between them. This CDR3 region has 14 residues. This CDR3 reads CASSLGGAQETQYF. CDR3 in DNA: TGCGCCAGCAGCTTGGGGGGGGCCCAAGAGACCCAGTACTTC.

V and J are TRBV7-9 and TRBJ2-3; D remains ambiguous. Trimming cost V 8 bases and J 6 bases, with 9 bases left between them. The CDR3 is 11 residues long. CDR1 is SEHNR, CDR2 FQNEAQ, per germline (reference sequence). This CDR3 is CASRKGDTQYF. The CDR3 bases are TGTGCCAGCCGCAAGGGTGATACGCAGTATTTT.

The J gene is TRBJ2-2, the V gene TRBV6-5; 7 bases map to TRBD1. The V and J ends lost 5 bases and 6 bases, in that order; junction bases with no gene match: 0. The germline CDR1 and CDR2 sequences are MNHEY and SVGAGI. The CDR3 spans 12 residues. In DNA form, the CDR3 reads TGTGCCAGCAGTACAGGGGCCGGGGAGCTGTTTTTT. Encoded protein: CASSTGAGELFF.

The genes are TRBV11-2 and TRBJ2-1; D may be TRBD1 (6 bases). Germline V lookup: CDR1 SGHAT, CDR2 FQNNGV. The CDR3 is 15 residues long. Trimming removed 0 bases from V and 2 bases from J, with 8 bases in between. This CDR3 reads CASSLDRGPYNEQFF. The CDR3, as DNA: TGTGCCAGCAGCTTAGACAGGGGCCCCTACAATGAGCAGTTCTTC.

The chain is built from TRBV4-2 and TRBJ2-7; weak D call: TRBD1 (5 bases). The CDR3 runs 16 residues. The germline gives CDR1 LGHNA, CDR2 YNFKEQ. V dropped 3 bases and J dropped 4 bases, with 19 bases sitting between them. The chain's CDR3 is CASSQDEAKSGYEQYF. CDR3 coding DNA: TGTGCCAGCAGCCAGGACGAGGCCAAGTCAGGGTACGAGCAGTACTTC.

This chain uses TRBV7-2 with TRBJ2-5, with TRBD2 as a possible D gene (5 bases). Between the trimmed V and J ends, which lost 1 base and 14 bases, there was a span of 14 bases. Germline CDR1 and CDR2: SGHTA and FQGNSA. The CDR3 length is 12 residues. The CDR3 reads CASSLDAGPRYF. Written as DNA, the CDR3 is TGTGCCAGCAGCTTAGATGCGGGCCCCCGATACTTC.

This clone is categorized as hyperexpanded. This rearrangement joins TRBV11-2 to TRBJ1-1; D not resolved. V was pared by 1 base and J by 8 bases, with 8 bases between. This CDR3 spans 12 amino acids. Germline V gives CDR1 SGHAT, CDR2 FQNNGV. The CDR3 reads CASSLVWSEAFF. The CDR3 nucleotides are TGTGCCAGCAGCTTAGTGTGGTCCGAAGCTTTCTTT.

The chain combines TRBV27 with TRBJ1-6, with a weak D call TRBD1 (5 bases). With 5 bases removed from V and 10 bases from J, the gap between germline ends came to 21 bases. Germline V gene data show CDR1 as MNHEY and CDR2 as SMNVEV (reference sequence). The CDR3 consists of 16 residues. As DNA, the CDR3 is TGTGCCAGCAGTCTCTTTTACCTGGGGGTAAACTCACCCCTCCACTTT. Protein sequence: CASSLFYLGVNSPLHF.

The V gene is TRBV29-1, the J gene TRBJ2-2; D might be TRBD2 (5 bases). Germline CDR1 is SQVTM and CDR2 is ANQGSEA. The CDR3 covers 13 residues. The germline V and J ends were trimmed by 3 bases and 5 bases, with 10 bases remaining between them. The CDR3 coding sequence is TGCAGCGTTGATATCCGGGGAACCGGGGAGCTGTTTTTT. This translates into CSVDIRGTGELFF.

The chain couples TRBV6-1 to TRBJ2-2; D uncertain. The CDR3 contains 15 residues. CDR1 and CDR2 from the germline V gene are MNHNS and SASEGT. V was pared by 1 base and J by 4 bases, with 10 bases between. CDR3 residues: CASSEGWALTGELFF. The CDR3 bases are TGTGCCAGCAGTGAAGGGTGGGCCCTCACCGGGGAGCTGTTTTTT.

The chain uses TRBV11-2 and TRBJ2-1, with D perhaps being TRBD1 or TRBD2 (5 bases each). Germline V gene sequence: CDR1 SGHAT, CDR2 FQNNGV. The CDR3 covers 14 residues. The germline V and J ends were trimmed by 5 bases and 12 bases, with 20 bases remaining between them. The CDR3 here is CASSPRGGPQGQFF. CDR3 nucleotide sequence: TGTGCCAGCAGCCCCCGGGGCGGCCCCCAAGGGCAGTTCTTC.

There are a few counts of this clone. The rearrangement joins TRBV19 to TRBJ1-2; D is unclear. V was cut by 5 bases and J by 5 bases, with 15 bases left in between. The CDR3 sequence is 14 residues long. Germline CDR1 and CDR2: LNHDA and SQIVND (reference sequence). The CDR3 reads CASSPSGSTYGYTF. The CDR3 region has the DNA TGTGCCAGTAGTCCCTCCGGGAGCACTTATGGCTACACCTTC.